This T cell receptor (beta chain) derives from a study of T cell changes during pregnancy in multiple sclerosis. Generated by immunoSEQ multiplex PCR, the TCRdb table keeps only in-frame clones and is missing some. This sample has about 33,000 clones, with about 89% found just once. V shed 7 bases and J 8 bases; nucleotides not matched to a gene: 16. Looked up from germline, CDR1 is LNHDA and CDR2 is SQIVND (reference sequence). CDR3 size: 16 residues. The rearrangement links TRBV19 to TRBJ2-1, with 8 bases that match TRBD2. This sequence was found in a female donor in good health, enrolled as a control in a pregnancy study. Source: CD4+ T cells from peripheral blood mononuclear cells, taken in the third trimester of pregnancy. The CDR3 bases are TGTGCCAGTACCCAGTCGGGGCGGGGGGCCTCATATGAGCAGTTCTTC. This codes for CASTQSGRGASYEQFF.